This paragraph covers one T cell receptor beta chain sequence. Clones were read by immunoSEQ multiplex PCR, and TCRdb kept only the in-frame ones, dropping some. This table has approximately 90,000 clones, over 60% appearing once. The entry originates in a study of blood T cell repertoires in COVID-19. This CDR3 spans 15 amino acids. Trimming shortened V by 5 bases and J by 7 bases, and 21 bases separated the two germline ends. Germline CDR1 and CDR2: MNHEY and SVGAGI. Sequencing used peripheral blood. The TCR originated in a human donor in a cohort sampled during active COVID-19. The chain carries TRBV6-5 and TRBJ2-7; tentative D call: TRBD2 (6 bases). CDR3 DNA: TGTGCCAGCAGTCGACCACGTACGATACGGGGGGAGCAGTACTTC. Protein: CASSRPRTIRGEQYF.